Below are 31 T cell receptor beta chains sequenced from a single sample in a study of blood T cell repertoires in COVID-19. Some clones are missing from TCRdb's copy, which holds only in-frame ones; the method was immunoSEQ multiplex PCR. The sample gives 80,000 to 100,000 clones, about 84% of which show up once; around 4.5% is in the top ten. Sequencing was done on a sample of peripheral blood. These receptors were taken from a man aged 60-69 years with acute or convalescent COVID-19.

The rearrangement links TRBV5-1 to TRBJ2-1, with a tentative D call TRBD2 (6 bases). With 6 bases removed from V and 3 bases from J, the gap between germline ends came to 16 bases. The CDR3 runs 15 residues. CDR1 is SGHRS and CDR2 is YFSETQ in the germline V gene. As DNA, the CDR3 is TGCGCCAGCATAATTACCCCGGGAGTCTACAATGAGCAGTTCTTC. This sequence encodes CASIITPGVYNEQFF.

This clone appeared a single time. The genes are TRBV3-1 (or the pseudogene TRBV3-2) and TRBJ1-3, with TRBD1 matching over 11 bases. CDR1 is LGHDT and CDR2 is YNNKEL in the germline V gene (reference sequence). Trimming cost V 4 bases and J 3 bases; bases outside gene matches: 5. This CDR3 contains 16 residues. CDR3 residues: CASSPRTGGDGNTIYF. The CDR3 bases are TGTGCCAGCAGCCCCCGGACAGGGGGCGATGGAAACACCATATATTTT.

The chain has TRBV6-2 or TRBV6-3 and TRBJ2-5, with 9 bases that match TRBD2. V lost 2 bases and J lost 5; bases outside the gene matches: 9. In germline, CDR1 is MNHEY, CDR2 SVGEGT. The CDR3 is 16 residues long. The CDR3 protein is CASSYSLAGSLETQYF. The CDR3 bases are TGTGCCAGCAGTTACAGTCTAGCGGGATCCCTGGAGACCCAGTACTTC.

This clone was seen a single time. This chain uses TRBV30 with TRBJ1-3; D is ambiguous. The germline gives CDR1 GTSNPN, CDR2 SVGIG (reference sequence). The CDR3 has 12 residues. Between the trimmed V and J ends, which lost 2 bases and 0 bases, there was a span of 2 bases. In DNA, the CDR3 is TGTGCCTGGAGTTACTCTGGAAACACCATATATTTT. Encoded protein: CAWSYSGNTIYF.

This clone was observed many times. This chain joins TRBV5-4 and TRBJ2-3; 9 bases agree with TRBD1. J was trimmed by 0 bases and V by 4 bases; bases with no gene match: 6. CDR1 is SGHNT and CDR2 is YYREEE in the germline V gene (reference sequence). This CDR3 is 16 amino acids long. CDR3 sequence reads: CASSLGQGFSTDTQYF. CDR3 DNA sequence: TGTGCCAGCAGCCTGGGACAGGGTTTCAGCACAGATACGCAGTATTTT.

J is TRBJ1-2 and V is TRBV6-1; D perhaps matches TRBD1 (5 bases). The CDR3 extends over 15 amino acids. The ends were cut back, 3 bases at V and 4 bases at J, with 15 bases in the middle. Per the germline V gene, CDR1 is MNHNS and CDR2 is SASEGT. The chain's CDR3 is CASSEGPAGIYGYTF. DNA of the CDR3: TGTGCCAGCAGTGAGGGGCCGGCAGGAATCTATGGCTACACCTTC.

The chain carries TRBV7-2 and TRBJ1-5; unclear D gene. From germline, CDR1 is SGHTA and CDR2 FQGNSA. V shed 3 bases and J shed 6 bases, with 9 bases lying between them. The CDR3 is made up of 13 amino acids. DNA of the CDR3: TGTGCCAGCAGCTTTAGTGTCTCTCAGCCCCAGCATTTT. Encoded protein: CASSFSVSQPQHF.

The chain uses TRBV7-2 and TRBJ2-5; unclear D gene. CDR3 length equals 15 residues. CDR1 is SGHTA and CDR2 is FQGNSA in the germline V gene. V was trimmed by 1 base and J by 2 bases, leaving 11 bases between them. The CDR3 here is CASSLVWARQETQYF. As DNA, the CDR3 is TGTGCCAGCAGCTTAGTGTGGGCCAGACAAGAGACCCAGTACTTC. The whole variable domain, filled in from reference TRBV7-2 and TRBJ2-5, reads GAGVSQSPSNKVTEKGKDVELRCDPISGHTALYWYRQSLGQGLEFLIYFQGNSAPDKSGLPSDRFSAERTGGSVSTLTIQRTQQEDSAVYLCASSLVWARQETQYFGPGTRLLVL.

This clone turned up a few times. V and J are TRBV7-2 and TRBJ1-6; 7 bases match TRBD1. V was pared by 5 bases and J by 5 bases, with 6 bases of the junction left unmatched. The CDR3 spans 15 residues. Per the germline V gene, CDR1 is SGHTA and CDR2 is FQGNSA. CDR3 in DNA: TGTGCCAGCAGCATACGGGGACAGAATAATTCACCCCTCCACTTT. Protein product: CASSIRGQNNSPLHF. The whole variable domain, filled in from reference TRBV7-2 and TRBJ1-6, reads GAGVSQSPSNKVTEKGKDVELRCDPISGHTALYWYRQSLGQGLEFLIYFQGNSAPDKSGLPSDRFSAERTGGSVSTLTIQRTQQEDSAVYLCASSIRGQNNSPLHFGNGTRLTVT.

J is TRBJ2-2 and V is TRBV6-5; 7 bases are a match to TRBD2. The V and J ends lost 8 bases and 3 bases, in that order; junction bases with no gene match: 3. Germline values: CDR1 MNHEY, CDR2 SVGAGI. The CDR3 runs to 13 residues. The DNA of the CDR3 is TGTGCCAGCTTCCGGGGGGACACCGGGGAGCTGTTTTTT. This sequence encodes CASFRGDTGELFF.

The V and J genes are TRBV5-1 and TRBJ2-5, with 7 bases lining up with TRBD1. The germline V gene encodes CDR1 SGHRS and CDR2 YFSETQ. The CDR3 consists of 15 residues. With V trimmed by 0 bases and J by 4 bases, 6 bases remained unmatched. The CDR3 DNA reads TGCGCCAGCAGCTTGGCACAGGGGTCTGGAGAGACCCAGTACTTC. Translation gives CASSLAQGSGETQYF.

V is TRBV7-2 and J is TRBJ2-1; 11 positions agree with TRBD2. The germline V gene encodes CDR1 SGHTA and CDR2 FQGNSA. Trimming took 2 bases from V and 3 from J; bases not matched to a gene: 9. The CDR3 has 18 residues. This CDR3 reads CASSLSASGRQIYNEQFF. The DNA for the CDR3 is TGTGCCAGCAGCTTATCTGCTAGCGGGAGGCAAATCTACAATGAGCAGTTCTTC.

This chain connects TRBV7-2 to TRBJ2-3; TRBD2 matches at 7 bases. This CDR3 is built from 11 residues. CDR1 and CDR2 from the germline V gene are SGHTA and FQGNSA. Trimming removed 3 bases from V and 11 bases from J; junction bases left unmatched: 2. Written as DNA, the CDR3 is TGTGCCAGCAGCTTGGGCGGGGGGCAGTATTTT. Its protein is CASSLGGGQYF.

This clone was recorded once. The V call is TRBV15, the J call TRBJ2-5, with a weak D call TRBD2 (7 bases). V was trimmed by 0 bases and J by 1 base, leaving 9 bases between them. This CDR3 region has 15 residues. Germline lookup yields CDR1 LNHNV and CDR2 YYDKDF (reference sequence). CDR3 DNA: TGTGCCACCAGCAGAGATCGGGGGGCCCAAGAGACCCAGTACTTC. Amino acids: CATSRDRGAQETQYF.

The count of this clone is one. The gene calls are TRBV14 and TRBJ2-1, with D possibly being TRBD2 (5 bases). The V end was cut by 3 bases, the J end by 5 bases, with 14 bases between. This CDR3 has 15 residues. Germline CDR1 is SGHDN and CDR2 is FVKESK. CDR3 sequence reads: CASSHIYLANNEQFF. In DNA, the CDR3 is TGTGCCAGCAGCCACATATACCTAGCCAACAATGAGCAGTTCTTC.

As DNA, the CDR3 is TGTGCCAGCAGCCTATCCGGGACTAGCGGGAGCCGAGAGCAGTTCTTC. Translated: CASSLSGTSGSREQFF. The chain couples TRBV5-4 to TRBJ2-1; 14 positions agree with TRBD2. The germline V gene has CDR1 SGHNT and CDR2 YYREEE (reference sequence). V lost 4 bases to trimming and J lost 10 bases; unmatched junction nucleotides: 10. This CDR3 contains 16 residues. Full variable domain (missing parts from reference TRBV5-4 and TRBJ2-1): ETGVTQSPTHLIKTRGQQVTLRCSSQSGHNTVSWYQQALGQGPQFIFQYYREEENGRGNFPPRFSGLQFPNYSSELNVNALELDDSALYLCASSLSGTSGSREQFFGPGTRLTVL.

The gene calls are TRBV2 and TRBJ1-6, with 7 bases matching TRBD1. The CDR3 loop spans 15 amino acids. V dropped 5 bases and J dropped 7; count of bases not matched to a gene: 8. The germline CDR1 and CDR2 sequences are SNHLY and FYNNEI. The CDR3 loop is CASSRQGTSNSPLHF. CDR3 in DNA: TGTGCCAGCAGTCGACAGGGTACCTCGAATTCACCCCTCCACTTT.

The chain has TRBV10-2 and TRBJ2-5, with 11 positions matching TRBD2. With 8 bases clipped from V and 1 base from J, the junction kept 6 bases outside the gene matches. This CDR3 spans 15 amino acids. In germline, CDR1 is WSHSY, CDR2 SAAADI. Here the CDR3 DNA reads TGCGCCAGCTCTTCTAGCGGGAGGACCCAAGAGACCCAGTACTTC. Encoded protein: CASSSSGRTQETQYF.

J is TRBJ2-6 and V is TRBV3-1 (or the pseudogene TRBV3-2); D perhaps matches TRBD2 (8 bases). V was pared by 1 base and J by 4 bases, with 23 bases between. The germline gives CDR1 LGHDT, CDR2 YNNKEL (reference sequence). CDR3 length equals 20 residues. CDR3 sequence (DNA): TGTGCCAGCAGCCAAGCGGGGGGGGGCCGACAGGGCCGAGGGGCCAACGTCCTGACTTTC. This sequence encodes CASSQAGGGRQGRGANVLTF.

This rearrangement joins TRBV27 to TRBJ2-7; the match to TRBD2 covers 13 bases. Germline CDR1 reads MNHEY; CDR2 reads SMNVEV (reference sequence). CDR3 size: 15 residues. V trimming: 8 bases; J trimming: 4 bases; junction bases outside the gene matches: 8. The CDR3 spells CASGGLAGDRYEQYF. The CDR3 region has the DNA TGTGCCAGCGGAGGACTAGCGGGAGATCGGTACGAGCAGTACTTC.

V and J are TRBV7-2 and TRBJ2-2; 7 bases agree with TRBD1. Trimming took 4 bases from V and 1 from J; bases not matched to a gene: 0. The germline V gene encodes CDR1 SGHTA and CDR2 FQGNSA. CDR3 size: 14 residues. The chain's CDR3 is CASSWTGNTGELFF. The DNA for the CDR3 is TGTGCCAGCAGCTGGACAGGGAACACCGGGGAGCTGTTTTTT.

Only a few counts were recorded for this clone. This rearrangement joins TRBV3-1 (or the pseudogene TRBV3-2) to TRBJ2-6, with no clear D. In germline, CDR1 is LGHDT, CDR2 YNNKEL (reference sequence). This CDR3 has 16 residues. V was shortened by 3 bases and J by 4 bases, with 13 bases between the two germline ends. CDR3 bases: TGTGCCAGCAGCCAGAGTAGAACGTCGGGGGCCAACGTCCTGACTTTC. Translated: CASSQSRTSGANVLTF.

In regard to this clone: The germline gene is not matched at one end of the junction; a read error may be the cause. The chain joins TRBV7-7 to TRBJ2-7; D gene ambiguous. Germline lookup yields CDR1 SSHAT and CDR2 FNYEAQ (reference sequence). The CDR3 is 14 amino acids. CDR3 loop: CASSLSPESYEQYF. The CDR3 nucleotides are TGTGCTAGCAGCTTAAGTCCAGAATCCTACGAGCAGTACTTC.

V and J are TRBV5-4 and TRBJ2-3; 8 bases are shared with TRBD1. This CDR3 is built from 15 residues. The junction had 4 bases not matched to a gene; V was cut back by 0 bases and J by 4 bases. CDR1 SGHNT and CDR2 YYREEE come from the germline V gene (reference sequence). The CDR3 sequence is CASSLGQGYADTQYF. As DNA, the CDR3 is TGTGCCAGCAGCTTGGGACAGGGGTACGCAGATACGCAGTATTTT.

Only a few counts were recorded for this clone. The chain couples TRBV28 to TRBJ1-1, with 8 bases matching TRBD1. Germline V gives CDR1 MDHEN, CDR2 SYDVKM. V was pared by 6 bases and J by 2 bases, with 5 bases of the junction left unmatched. The CDR3 consists of 14 residues. The CDR3 here is CASSGQGINTEAFF. CDR3 DNA sequence: TGTGCCAGCAGCGGACAGGGTATCAACACTGAAGCTTTCTTT.

The genes are TRBV28 and TRBJ1-5, with D possibly matching TRBD1 (6 bases). CDR1 MDHEN and CDR2 SYDVKM come from the germline V gene. This CDR3 has 17 amino acids. V was cut by 4 bases and J by 1 base, with 17 bases left in between. CDR3 protein: CASSSPNRVRSNQPQHF. CDR3 DNA: TGTGCCAGCAGTTCCCCGAACAGGGTTCGGAGCAATCAGCCCCAGCATTTT.

This clone showed up just a few times. V is TRBV7-8 and J is TRBJ2-7; 8 bases map to TRBD1. Losses at the gene ends were 5 bases for V and 4 bases for J; bases not matched to a gene: 19. Germline V lookup: CDR1 SGHVS, CDR2 FQNEAQ. CDR3 length: 18 amino acids. The CDR3: CASSPKDRAWDPIYEQYF. Here the CDR3 DNA reads TGTGCCAGCAGCCCGAAGGACAGGGCCTGGGATCCTATATACGAGCAGTACTTC.

This clone has only a few counts. This sequence joins TRBV27 and TRBJ1-1, with TRBD1 as a possible D gene (6 bases). V was cut by 1 base and J by 4 bases, with 10 bases left in between. This CDR3 region has 14 residues. Germline values: CDR1 MNHEY, CDR2 SMNVEV (reference sequence). The CDR3 bases are TGTGCCAGCAGTTTATGGGGGCTGAGCACTGAAGCTTTCTTT. This translates into CASSLWGLSTEAFF.

This rearrangement joins TRBV25-1 to TRBJ2-5, with TRBD1 matching 7 bases. Germline CDR1 and CDR2: MGHDK and SYGVNS. The CDR3 is 14 amino acids. V dropped 0 bases and J dropped 5; count of bases not matched to a gene: 3. The CDR3 loop is CASSEYRGQETQYF. CDR3 bases: TGTGCCAGCAGTGAATATAGGGGGCAGGAGACCCAGTACTTC.

This clone was recorded a few times. The chain employs TRBV11-2 and TRBJ1-1; D is undetermined. Germline-derived CDR1 and CDR2 are SGHAT and FQNNGV. Trimming removed 1 base from V and 5 bases from J, with 8 bases in between. The CDR3 spans 13 residues. CDR3 amino acids: CASSLGAGTEAFF. The CDR3 region has the DNA TGTGCCAGCAGCTTAGGAGCGGGGACTGAAGCTTTCTTT.

This rearrangement joins TRBV5-6 to TRBJ2-3; D might be TRBD1 (5 bases). The CDR3 extends over 15 amino acids. Between the trimmed V and J ends, which lost 4 bases and 5 bases, there was a span of 17 bases. Germline V gene sequence: CDR1 SGHDT, CDR2 YYEEEE. The CDR3 here is CASSGAGQGEDTQYF. As DNA, the CDR3 is TGTGCCAGCAGCGGGGCAGGCCAGGGTGAAGATACGCAGTATTTT. Together with reference TRBV5-6 and TRBJ2-3, the CDR3 gives the full variable domain: DAGVTQSPTHLIKTRGQQVTLRCSPKSGHDTVSWYQQALGQGPQFIFQYYEEEERQRGNFPDRFSGHQFPNYSSELNVNALLLGDSALYLCASSGAGQGEDTQYFGPGTRLTVL.